This T cell receptor (beta chain) was observed in a study of T cell changes during pregnancy in multiple sclerosis. Sequencing was performed with immunoSEQ multiplex PCR; in TCRdb, only in-frame clones are kept and a portion is missing. Of 55,000 to 95,000 clones listed, over 85% are singletons. The CDR3 loop spans 14 amino acids. The germline gives CDR1 MNHEY, CDR2 SVGAGI. Trimming took off 10 bases at V and 4 bases at J, with 20 bases between the two ends. The count of this clone is one. The chain recombines TRBV6-5 with TRBJ2-7; tentative D call: TRBD2 (6 bases). The sample consisted of peripheral blood, taken in the second trimester of pregnancy. The receptor comes from a female donor in good health, enrolled as a control in a pregnancy study. The CDR3 DNA is TGTGCCACCGCCTGGGGTAGGACTACGTACGAGCAGTACTTC. It yields the protein CATAWGRTTYEQYF.